These T cell receptor beta chains were read from a single sample in a study of T-cell memory formation after mild COVID-19. TCRdb fed the 5' RACE reads into MiXCR, producing one record per CDR3 protein. The sample consists of roughly 370,000 distinct CDR3 sequences, roughly 15% of them appearing once. Material for sequencing was PBMCs or a T cell subset sorted from them (not recorded which). These receptors originate from a man between 18 and 35 years old who had mild COVID-19 (a few samples of this study predate the infection). Cell type and time point are not known. CDR3s include the opening cysteine and the closing phenylalanine or tryptophan. A D gene is named only where the DNA matches it firmly. Clone size appears in some rows only: once, few, many, or a class for an expanded clone.

.,.,TRBJ2-7,TRBV20-1,16,TGCAGTGCTAGAGATCACGGCGACTTGGGGGCCTACGAGCAGTACTTC,CSARDHGDLGAYEQYF
TRBD2,few,TRBJ2-3,TRBV10-3,14,TGTGCCATCAGTCCCGGGGGGGCATCCGATACGCAGTATTTT,CAISPGGASDTQYF
TRBD1,.,TRBJ1-2,TRBV7-9,13,TGTGCCAGCAGTTGGGACAGGGTAGGAGGCTACACCTTC,CASSWDRVGGYTF
.,few,TRBJ1-6,TRBV7-2,14,TGTGCCAGCGGGCGACAGCCGGATAATTCACCCCTCCACTTT,CASGRQPDNSPLHF
.,.,TRBJ2-1,TRBV12-3/TRBV12-4,11,TGTGCCAGCAGTTTTTGGGACCACCAGTTCTTC,CASSFWDHQFF
.,few,TRBJ2-5,TRBV7-2,12,TGTGCCAGCAGCTTAGACAGTCAGGCCCAGTACTTC,CASSLDSQAQYF
.,.,TRBJ1-1,TRBV4-2,16,TGTGCCAGCAGCAGACTAGGGGTCCAGGCGAACACTGAAGCTTTCTTT,CASSRLGVQANTEAFF
TRBD2,many,TRBJ2-7,TRBV12-3/TRBV12-4,13,TGTGCCAGCAGTTTTGTCCCCGGGGGGGAGCAGTACTTC,CASSFVPGGEQYF
.,many,TRBJ2-3,TRBV9,15,TGTGCCAGCAGCGTAGATAACAGGGCCACAGATACGCAGTATTTT,CASSVDNRATDTQYF
.,.,TRBJ2-3,TRBV7-2,14,TGTGCCAGCAGCTTAGACACTCCCATCGATACGCAGTATTTT,CASSLDTPIDTQYF
TRBD1,once,TRBJ2-1,TRBV11-2,17,TGTGCCAGCAGCCCTACACAGGGGGGCCGCGTGTCTGCTGAGCAGTTCTTC,CASSPTQGGRVSAEQFF
TRBD2,few,TRBJ2-7,TRBV5-1,15,TGCGCCAGCAGCCCGGGAGGGGATCCCTCCTACGAGCAGTACTTC,CASSPGGDPSYEQYF
.,few,TRBJ2-1,TRBV4-3,14,TGCGCCAGCAGCCACCGGGGGCCTCTCAATGAGCAGTTCTTC,CASSHRGPLNEQFF
.,few,TRBJ2-6,TRBV28,15,TGTGCCAGCAGTTTTTCAGGATCTGGGGCCAACGTCCTGACTTTC,CASSFSGSGANVLTF
TRBD1,few,TRBJ1-6,TRBV7-8,16,TGTGCCAGCAGCCCTTCTCCGGGACAGAATAATTCACCCCTCCACTTT,CASSPSPGQNNSPLHF
TRBD1,few,TRBJ2-3,TRBV18,15,TGTGCCAGCTCACTCAGACAGGGACACACAGATACGCAGTATTTT,CASSLRQGHTDTQYF
.,few,TRBJ1-5,TRBV19,14,TGTGCCAGTAGTATTAGTTCTGCGAATCAGCCCCAGCATTTT,CASSISSANQPQHF
.,few,TRBJ2-1,TRBV6-2/TRBV6-3,13,TGTGCCAGCCGACTACCGGCCCACAATGAGCAGTTCTTC,CASRLPAHNEQFF
.,.,TRBJ2-6,TRBV5-1,15,TGCGCCAGCAGCTTGATGGGGCGGGGGGCCAACGTCCTGACTTTC,CASSLMGRGANVLTF
TRBD1,.,TRBJ2-1,TRBV5-1,16,TGCGCCAGCAGCCGCCGGGACAGGGGCTCCTACAATGAGCAGTTCTTC,CASSRRDRGSYNEQFF
TRBD2,few,TRBJ2-2,TRBV4-1,18,TGCGCCAGCAGCCCCCTGGGGCGGGGGGGCCCATCACCCGGGGAGCTGTTTTTT,CASSPLGRGGPSPGELFF
TRBD1,.,TRBJ1-2,TRBV20-1,14,TGCAGTGCTAGTTCGGGACAGGGTGCGGGTGGCTACACCTTC,CSASSGQGAGGYTF
.,few,TRBJ1-2,TRBV24-1,10,TGTGCCGCCTGGGGCTATGGCTACACCTTC,CAAWGYGYTF
.,few,TRBJ2-1,TRBV6-5,11,TGTGCCAGCAGTAAGTCCAATGAGCAGTTCTTC,CASSKSNEQFF
TRBD2,.,TRBJ2-2,TRBV7-2,17,TGTGCCAGCAGCTCTCAGCGGGGGGGCCGAGGCACCGGGGAGCTGTTTTTT,CASSSQRGGRGTGELFF
TRBD2,few,TRBJ2-1,TRBV11-2,16,TGTGCCAGCAGCTACTCAAGCGGGGGACCTTACAATGAGCAGTTCTTC,CASSYSSGGPYNEQFF
.,.,TRBJ2-3,TRBV7-9,14,TGTGCCAGCAGATGGTCCGGGGCCACAGATACGCAGTATTTT,CASRWSGATDTQYF
.,.,TRBJ2-5,TRBV7-2,14,TGTGCCAGCAGCGGGGCGGGGAGCCAAGAGACCCAGTACTTC,CASSGAGSQETQYF
.,.,TRBJ2-5,TRBV28,15,TGTGCCAGCAGTTCCTCGAAGGGGCCTAAAGAGACCCAGTACTTC,CASSSSKGPKETQYF
.,.,TRBJ2-5,TRBV5-1,12,TGCGCCAGCAGCTGGGACGGGAAGACCCAGTACTTC,CASSWDGKTQYF
TRBD1,.,TRBJ2-1,TRBV6-6,15,TGTGCCAGCAGCAAACAGGGGGACTCCTACAATGAGCAGTTCTTC,CASSKQGDSYNEQFF
TRBD2,.,TRBJ2-3,TRBV4-3,16,TGCGCCAGCAGCCAAGATCTAGCGGGGGGGCCAGATACGCAGTATTTT,CASSQDLAGGPDTQYF
TRBD2,.,TRBJ2-3,TRBV27,16,TGTGCCAGCAGTTCGGGGACTAGCGGGGGTTCTTATACGCAGTATTTT,CASSSGTSGGSYTQYF
.,many,TRBJ2-2,TRBV7-9,12,TGTGCCAGCAGGCGACAGGCCGGGGAGCTGTTTTTT,CASRRQAGELFF
TRBD1,.,TRBJ1-6,TRBV20-1,14,TGCAGTGCTTGGGACAGGGGGGACAATTCACCCCTCCACTTT,CSAWDRGDNSPLHF
TRBD1,few,TRBJ1-1,TRBV20-1,13,TGCAGTGCTAGAGTCCAGGGGGAGGCTGAAGCTTTCTTT,CSARVQGEAEAFF
TRBD2,few,TRBJ2-3,TRBV4-2,16,TGTGCCAGCAGCTCTAGCGGGGTCGCACAAACAGATACGCAGTATTTT,CASSSSGVAQTDTQYF
TRBD2,.,TRBJ2-7,TRBV7-9,15,TGTGCCAGCAGCTCAACACTGGGACTACTATACGAGCAGTACTTC,CASSSTLGLLYEQYF
TRBD2,.,TRBJ2-3,TRBV5-1,17,TGCGCCAGCAGCTTGGAGTGGGCGGGGGGGCCTGGAGATACGCAGTATTTT,CASSLEWAGGPGDTQYF
TRBD1,.,TRBJ2-1,TRBV28,12,TGTGCCAGCACCCCTTCCGGGACAGGGCAGTTCTTC,CASTPSGTGQFF
TRBD1,.,TRBJ1-6,TRBV5-1,14,TGCGCCAGCAGCCCGGGACAGCCGGCCGTCCCCCTCCACTTT,CASSPGQPAVPLHF
.,.,TRBJ2-5,TRBV5-1,15,TGCGCCAGCAGCTGGGGGGGGCTCTCCCCTGAGACCCAGTACTTC,CASSWGGLSPETQYF
.,.,TRBJ1-5,TRBV3-1,15,TGTGCCAGCAGCCCACAGGGCTTGGACAATCAGCCCCAGCATTTT,CASSPQGLDNQPQHF
.,few,TRBJ1-4,TRBV12-5,14,TGTGCTAGTGGTTTATTAGGATTCGAAGAAAAACTGTTTTTT,CASGLLGFEEKLFF
.,once,TRBJ2-5,TRBV6-6,13,TGTGCCAGCAGTTGGGGTAGGAGCGAGACCAAGTACTTC,CASSWGRSETKYF